This T cell receptor (beta chain) is from a study of cytomegalovirus exposure and HLA in healthy donors. Primers for the PCR totalled 60 Vbeta and 13 Jbeta. Libraries were prepared by immunoSEQ multiplex PCR; TCRdb keeps only in-frame clonotypes and omits some of them. The repertoire table contains about 210,000 clones. In regard to this clone: Its antigen is still unknown.

Study-wide results and caveats: The availability of immune exposure information extended only to CMV serostatus. A previous analysis found most TCR beta V segments productive roughly 87% or roughly 30% of the time.

Germline CDR1 is MGHRA and CDR2 is YSYEKL. The V gene lost 4 bases and the J gene lost 0 bases, with 14 bases spanning the gap. This CDR3 is built from 16 residues. What was sequenced was PBMCs. The chain has TRBV4-1 and TRBJ2-3; a weak D match, TRBD2 (6 bases). This clonotype was sampled from a woman younger than 45 in good health and CMV-seropositive. Written as DNA, the CDR3 is TGCGCCAGCAGCCCGGGAGCGGTGGCTAGCACAGATACGCAGTATTTT. This encodes CASSPGAVASTDTQYF.